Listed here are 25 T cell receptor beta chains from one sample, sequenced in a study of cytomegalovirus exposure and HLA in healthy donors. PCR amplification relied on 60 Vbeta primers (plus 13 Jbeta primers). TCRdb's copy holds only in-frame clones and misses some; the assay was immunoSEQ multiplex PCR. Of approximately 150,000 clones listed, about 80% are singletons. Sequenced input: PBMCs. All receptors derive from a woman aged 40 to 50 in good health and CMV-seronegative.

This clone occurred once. CDR3 protein: CASSLGRVSTDTQYF. The CDR3 DNA sequence: TGCGCCAGCAGCTTGGGGCGGGTGAGCACAGATACGCAGTATTTT. The chain employs TRBV5-1 and TRBJ2-3, with D possibly matching TRBD2 (5 bases). This CDR3 is built from 15 residues. Deletions cut 0 bases from V and 0 bases from J, with 8 bases between. Germline V gene data show CDR1 as SGHRS and CDR2 as YFSETQ. The full variable domain, its missing parts supplied by reference TRBV5-1 and TRBJ2-3, is KAGVTQTPRYLIKTRGQQVTLSCSPISGHRSVSWYQQTPGQGLQFLFEYFSETQRNKGNFPGRFSGRQFSNSRSEMNVSTLELGDSALYLCASSLGRVSTDTQYFGPGTRLTVL.

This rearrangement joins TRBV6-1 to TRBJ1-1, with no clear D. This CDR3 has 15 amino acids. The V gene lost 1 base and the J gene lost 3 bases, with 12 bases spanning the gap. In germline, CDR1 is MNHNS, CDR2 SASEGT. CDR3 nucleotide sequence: TGTGCCAGCAGTGAAGTCACGTCCCGGGACACTGAAGCTTTCTTT. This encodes CASSEVTSRDTEAFF.

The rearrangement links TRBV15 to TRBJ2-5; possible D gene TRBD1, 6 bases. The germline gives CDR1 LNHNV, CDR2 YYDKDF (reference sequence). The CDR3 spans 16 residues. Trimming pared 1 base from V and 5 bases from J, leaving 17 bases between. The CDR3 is CATSRGDRGSTETQYF. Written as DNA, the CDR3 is TGTGCCACCAGCAGAGGGGATAGGGGGTCGACGGAGACCCAGTACTTC.

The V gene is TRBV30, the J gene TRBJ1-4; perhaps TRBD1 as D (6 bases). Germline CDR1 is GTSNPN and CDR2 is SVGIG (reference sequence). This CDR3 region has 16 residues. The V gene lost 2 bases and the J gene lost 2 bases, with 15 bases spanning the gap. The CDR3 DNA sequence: TGTGCCTGGAGTTATGTAGGGCAGGGGACTAATGAAAAACTGTTTTTT. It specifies CAWSYVGQGTNEKLFF.

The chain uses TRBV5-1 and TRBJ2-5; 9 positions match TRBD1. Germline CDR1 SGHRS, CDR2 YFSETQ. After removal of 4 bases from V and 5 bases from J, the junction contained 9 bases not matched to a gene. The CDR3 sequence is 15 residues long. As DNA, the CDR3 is TGCGCCAGCAGCCAGGGAACAGGGGGCGGCGAGACCCAGTACTTC. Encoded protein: CASSQGTGGGETQYF.

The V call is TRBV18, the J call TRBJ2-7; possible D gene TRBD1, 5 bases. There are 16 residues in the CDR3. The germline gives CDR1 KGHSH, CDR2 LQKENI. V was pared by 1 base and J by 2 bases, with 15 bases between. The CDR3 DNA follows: TGTGCCAGCTCACCACTCGACAGCCCTTTTACCTACGAGCAGTACTTC. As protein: CASSPLDSPFTYEQYF.

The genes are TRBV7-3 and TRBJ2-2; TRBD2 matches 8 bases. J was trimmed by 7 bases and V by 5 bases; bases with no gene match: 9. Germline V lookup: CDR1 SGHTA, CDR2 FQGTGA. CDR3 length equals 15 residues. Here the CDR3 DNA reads TGTGCCAGCAGCCCACGGGGGGGGCGGTACGGGGAGCTGTTTTTT. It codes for CASSPRGGRYGELFF.

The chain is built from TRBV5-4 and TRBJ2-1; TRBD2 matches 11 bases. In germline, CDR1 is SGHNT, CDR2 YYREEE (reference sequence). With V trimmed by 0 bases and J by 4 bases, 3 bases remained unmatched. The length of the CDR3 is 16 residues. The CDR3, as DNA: TGTGCCAGCAGCTTGGCAGGGACTAGCGGTTACAATGAGCAGTTCTTC. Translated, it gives CASSLAGTSGYNEQFF. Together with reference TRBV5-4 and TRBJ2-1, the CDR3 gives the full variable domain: ETGVTQSPTHLIKTRGQQVTLRCSSQSGHNTVSWYQQALGQGPQFIFQYYREEENGRGNFPPRFSGLQFPNYSSELNVNALELDDSALYLCASSLAGTSGYNEQFFGPGTRLTVL.

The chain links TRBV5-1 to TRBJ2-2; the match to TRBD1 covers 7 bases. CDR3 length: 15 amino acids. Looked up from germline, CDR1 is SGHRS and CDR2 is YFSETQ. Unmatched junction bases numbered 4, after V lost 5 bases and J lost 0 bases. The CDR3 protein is CASRSGGANTGELFF. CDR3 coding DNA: TGCGCCAGCAGGTCAGGGGGAGCGAACACCGGGGAGCTGTTTTTT.

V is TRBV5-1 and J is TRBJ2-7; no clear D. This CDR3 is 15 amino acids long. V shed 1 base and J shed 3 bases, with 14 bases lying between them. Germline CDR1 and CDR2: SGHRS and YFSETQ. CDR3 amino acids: CASSLLSSPDYEQYF. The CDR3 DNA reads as TGCGCCAGCAGCTTGCTAAGCTCCCCTGACTACGAGCAGTACTTC. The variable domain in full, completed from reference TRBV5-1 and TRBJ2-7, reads KAGVTQTPRYLIKTRGQQVTLSCSPISGHRSVSWYQQTPGQGLQFLFEYFSETQRNKGNFPGRFSGRQFSNSRSEMNVSTLELGDSALYLCASSLLSSPDYEQYFGPGTRLTVT.

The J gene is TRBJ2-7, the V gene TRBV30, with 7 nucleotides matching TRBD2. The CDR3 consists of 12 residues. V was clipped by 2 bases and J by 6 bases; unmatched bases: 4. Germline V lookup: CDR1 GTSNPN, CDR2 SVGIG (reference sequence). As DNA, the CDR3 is TGTGCCTGGAGTAGCGGGAAGGGCGAGCAGTACTTC. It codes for CAWSSGKGEQYF.

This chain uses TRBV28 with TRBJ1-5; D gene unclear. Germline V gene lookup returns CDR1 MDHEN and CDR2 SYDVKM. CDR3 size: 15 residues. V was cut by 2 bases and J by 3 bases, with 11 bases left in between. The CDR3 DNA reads TGTGCCAGCAGTTTAATGGAGGGTACCAATCAGCCCCAGCATTTT. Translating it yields CASSLMEGTNQPQHF.

CDR3 loop: CASSENSGGGLRSTYEQYF. As DNA, the CDR3 is TGTGCCAGCAGTGAAAATTCGGGGGGGGGACTACGAAGTACCTACGAGCAGTACTTC. The rearrangement joins TRBV6-1 to TRBJ2-7; 8 bases agree with TRBD2. V lost 2 bases to trimming and J lost 2 bases; unmatched junction nucleotides: 17. The CDR3 contains 19 residues. The germline V gene encodes CDR1 MNHNS and CDR2 SASEGT.

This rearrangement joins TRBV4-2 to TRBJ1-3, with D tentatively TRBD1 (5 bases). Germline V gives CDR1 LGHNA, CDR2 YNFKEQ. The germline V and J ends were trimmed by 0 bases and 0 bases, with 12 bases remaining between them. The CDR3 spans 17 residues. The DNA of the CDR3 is TGTGCCAGCAGCCAAGATCCCGGCAGGGACTCTGGAAACACCATATATTTT. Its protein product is CASSQDPGRDSGNTIYF.

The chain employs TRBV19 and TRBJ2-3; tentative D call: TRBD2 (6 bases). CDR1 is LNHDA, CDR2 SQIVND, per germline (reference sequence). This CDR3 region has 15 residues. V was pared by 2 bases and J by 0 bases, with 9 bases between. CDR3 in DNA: TGTGCCAGTAGTATACGGAGCGGGAGCACAGATACGCAGTATTTT. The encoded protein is CASSIRSGSTDTQYF.

The CDR3 loop reads CAIGGGLGEQPQHF. In DNA, the CDR3 is TGTGCCATCGGGGGGGGACTCGGAGAGCAGCCCCAGCATTTT. The chain is built from TRBV6-6 and TRBJ1-5, with TRBD1 as a possible D gene (5 bases). Germline lookup yields CDR1 MNHNY and CDR2 SVGAGI (reference sequence). V lost 10 bases to trimming and J lost 7 bases, with 20 bases between them. The CDR3 is 14 residues long.

The CDR3 DNA reads TGTGCCATCAGGGCCCTAGCGGAATACAATGAGCAGTTCTTC. Translating it yields CAIRALAEYNEQFF. This rearrangement joins TRBV10-3 to TRBJ2-1; 7 nucleotides align to TRBD2. J gave up 4 bases and V 6 bases, and 6 bases lay outside the gene matches. The CDR3 spans 14 residues. Germline V CDR1 and CDR2: ENHRY, SYGVKD.

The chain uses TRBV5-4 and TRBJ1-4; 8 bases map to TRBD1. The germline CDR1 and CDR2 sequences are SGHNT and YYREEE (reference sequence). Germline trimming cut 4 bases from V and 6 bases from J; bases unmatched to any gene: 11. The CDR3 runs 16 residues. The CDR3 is CASSPEPGTGYEKLFF. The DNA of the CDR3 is TGTGCCAGCAGCCCAGAACCCGGGACAGGCTATGAAAAACTGTTTTTT.

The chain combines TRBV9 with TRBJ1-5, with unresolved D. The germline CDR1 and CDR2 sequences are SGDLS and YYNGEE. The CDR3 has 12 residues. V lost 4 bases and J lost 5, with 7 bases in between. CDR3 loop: CASSPGDQPQHF. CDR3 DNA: TGTGCCAGCAGCCCCGGGGATCAGCCCCAGCATTTT.

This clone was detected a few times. The CDR3 region has the DNA TGTGCCTGGAGTTTGGCGGGAGGGCCTCGGGAGCTGTTTTTT. Its translation: CAWSLAGGPRELFF. V and J are TRBV30 and TRBJ2-2; 9 nucleotides line up with TRBD2. With V trimmed by 2 bases and J by 9 bases, 7 bases remained unmatched. This CDR3 is 14 amino acids long. CDR1 GTSNPN and CDR2 SVGIG come from the germline V gene (reference sequence).

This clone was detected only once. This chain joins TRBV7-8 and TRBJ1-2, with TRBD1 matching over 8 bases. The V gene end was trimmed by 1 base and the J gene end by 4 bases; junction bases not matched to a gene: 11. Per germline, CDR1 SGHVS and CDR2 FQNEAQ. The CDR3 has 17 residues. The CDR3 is CASSLGGQGVFGYGYTF. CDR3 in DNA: TGTGCCAGCAGCTTAGGAGGACAGGGTGTCTTTGGCTATGGCTACACCTTC.

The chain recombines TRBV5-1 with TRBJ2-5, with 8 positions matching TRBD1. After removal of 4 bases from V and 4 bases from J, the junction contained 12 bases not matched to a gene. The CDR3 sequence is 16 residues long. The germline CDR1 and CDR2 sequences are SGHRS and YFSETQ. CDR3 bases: TGCGCCAGCAGCCCGGACAGGGAAGGGTACCCAGAGACCCAGTACTTC. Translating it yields CASSPDREGYPETQYF. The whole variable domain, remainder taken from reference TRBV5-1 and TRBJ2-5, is KAGVTQTPRYLIKTRGQQVTLSCSPISGHRSVSWYQQTPGQGLQFLFEYFSETQRNKGNFPGRFSGRQFSNSRSEMNVSTLELGDSALYLCASSPDREGYPETQYFGPGTRLLVL.

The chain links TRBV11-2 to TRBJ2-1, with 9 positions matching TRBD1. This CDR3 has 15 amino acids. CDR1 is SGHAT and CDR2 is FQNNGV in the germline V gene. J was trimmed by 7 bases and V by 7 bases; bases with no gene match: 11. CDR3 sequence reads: CASTKPGQGRNEQFF. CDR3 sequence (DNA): TGTGCCAGCACAAAACCGGGACAGGGTAGGAATGAGCAGTTCTTC.

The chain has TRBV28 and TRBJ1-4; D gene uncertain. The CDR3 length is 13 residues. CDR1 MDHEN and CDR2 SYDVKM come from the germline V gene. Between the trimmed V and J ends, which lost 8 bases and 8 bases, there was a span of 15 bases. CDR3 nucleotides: TGTGCCAGCCTTAGAGGGTTGGCCGAAAAACTGTTTTTT. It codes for CASLRGLAEKLFF.

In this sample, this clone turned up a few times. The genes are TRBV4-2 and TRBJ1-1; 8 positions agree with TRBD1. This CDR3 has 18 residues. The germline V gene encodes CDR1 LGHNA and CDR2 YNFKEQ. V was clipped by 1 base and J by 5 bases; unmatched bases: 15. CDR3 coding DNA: TGTGCCAGCAGCCAAGTTACTAGGGCAGGGGGCGCCGGGACTGAAGCTTTCTTT. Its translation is CASSQVTRAGGAGTEAFF.